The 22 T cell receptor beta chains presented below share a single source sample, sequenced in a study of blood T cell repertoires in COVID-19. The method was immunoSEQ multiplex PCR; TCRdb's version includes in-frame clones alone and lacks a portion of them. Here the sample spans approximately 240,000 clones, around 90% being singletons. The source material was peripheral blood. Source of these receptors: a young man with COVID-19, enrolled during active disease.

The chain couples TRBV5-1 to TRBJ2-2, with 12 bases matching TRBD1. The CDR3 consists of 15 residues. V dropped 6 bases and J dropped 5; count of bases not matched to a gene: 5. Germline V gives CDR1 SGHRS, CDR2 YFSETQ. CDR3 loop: CASTRDRGRTGELFF. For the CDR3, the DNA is TGCGCCAGCACCCGGGACAGGGGGCGTACCGGGGAGCTGTTTTTT. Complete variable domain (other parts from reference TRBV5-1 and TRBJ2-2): KAGVTQTPRYLIKTRGQQVTLSCSPISGHRSVSWYQQTPGQGLQFLFEYFSETQRNKGNFPGRFSGRQFSNSRSEMNVSTLELGDSALYLCASTRDRGRTGELFFGEGSRLTVL.

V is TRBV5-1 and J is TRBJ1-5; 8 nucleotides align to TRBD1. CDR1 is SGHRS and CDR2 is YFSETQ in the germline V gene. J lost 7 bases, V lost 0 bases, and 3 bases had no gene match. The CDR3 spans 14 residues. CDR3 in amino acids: CASSLGTGQQPQHF. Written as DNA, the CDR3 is TGCGCCAGCAGCTTGGGGACAGGGCAACAGCCCCAGCATTTT.

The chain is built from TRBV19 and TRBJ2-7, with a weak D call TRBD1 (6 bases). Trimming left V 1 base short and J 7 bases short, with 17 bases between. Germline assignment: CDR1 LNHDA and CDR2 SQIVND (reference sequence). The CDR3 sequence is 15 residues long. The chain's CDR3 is CASSIGLAGAIEQYF. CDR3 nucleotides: TGTGCCAGTAGTATAGGGCTGGCAGGGGCAATTGAGCAGTACTTC.

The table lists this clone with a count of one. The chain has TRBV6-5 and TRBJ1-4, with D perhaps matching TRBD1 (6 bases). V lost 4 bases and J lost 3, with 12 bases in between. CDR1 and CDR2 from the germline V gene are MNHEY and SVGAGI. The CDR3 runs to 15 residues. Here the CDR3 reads CASSSTGISNEKLFF. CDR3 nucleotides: TGTGCCAGCAGTTCTACAGGGATCTCTAATGAAAAACTGTTTTTT.

The CDR3 here is CASSSQRDRGTTEAFF. The CDR3 DNA sequence: TGTGCCAGCAGTTCTCAACGGGACAGGGGTACCACTGAAGCTTTCTTT. V and J are TRBV6-5 and TRBJ1-1; TRBD1 matches 10 bases. There are 16 residues in the CDR3. Unmatched junction bases numbered 9, after V lost 4 bases and J lost 4 bases. Germline V lookup: CDR1 MNHEY, CDR2 SVGAGI.

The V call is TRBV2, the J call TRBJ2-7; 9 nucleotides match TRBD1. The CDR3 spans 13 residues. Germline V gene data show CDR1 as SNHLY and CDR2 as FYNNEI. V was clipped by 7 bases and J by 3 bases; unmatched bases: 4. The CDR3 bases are TGTGCCAGCAATCGGGACAGGGACTACGAGCAGTACTTC. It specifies CASNRDRDYEQYF. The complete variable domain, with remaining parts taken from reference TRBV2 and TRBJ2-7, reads EPEVTQTPSHQVTQMGQEVILRCVPISNHLYFYWYRQILGQKVEFLVSFYNNEISEKSEIFDDQFSVERPDGSNFTLKIRSTKLEDSAMYFCASNRDRDYEQYFGPGTRLTVT.

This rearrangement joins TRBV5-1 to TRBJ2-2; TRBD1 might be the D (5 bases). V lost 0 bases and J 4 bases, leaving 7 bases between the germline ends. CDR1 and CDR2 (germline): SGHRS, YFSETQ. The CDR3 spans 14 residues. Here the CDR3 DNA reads TGCGCCAGCAGCTTGGTTCAGGGCACCGGGGAGCTGTTTTTT. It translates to CASSLVQGTGELFF.

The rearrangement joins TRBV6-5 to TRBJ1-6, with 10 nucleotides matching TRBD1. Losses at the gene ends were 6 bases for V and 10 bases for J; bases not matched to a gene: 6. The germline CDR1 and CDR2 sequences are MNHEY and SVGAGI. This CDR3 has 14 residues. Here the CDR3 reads CASRPDRGLSPLHF. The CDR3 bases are TGTGCCAGCAGGCCAGACAGGGGGCTGTCACCCCTCCACTTT.

This CDR3 is CASSLVTTGWNEQFF. The CDR3 region has the DNA TGTGCCAGCAGCTTGGTAACGACAGGGTGGAATGAGCAGTTCTTC. The rearrangement uses TRBV5-6 and TRBJ2-1; TRBD1 matches 7 bases. V dropped 0 bases and J dropped 7; count of bases not matched to a gene: 7. The CDR3 consists of 15 residues. Germline values: CDR1 SGHDT, CDR2 YYEEEE.

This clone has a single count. The chain's CDR3 is CASSLRPGGDNEQFF. The CDR3 DNA reads TGTGCCAGCAGCCTAAGACCCGGGGGAGACAATGAGCAGTTCTTC. The chain recombines TRBV7-6 with TRBJ2-1; D may be TRBD2 (6 bases). The CDR3 is 15 residues long. Germline V gene sequence: CDR1 SGHVS, CDR2 FNYEAQ. The V and J ends lost 5 bases and 5 bases respectively, with 16 bases between them.

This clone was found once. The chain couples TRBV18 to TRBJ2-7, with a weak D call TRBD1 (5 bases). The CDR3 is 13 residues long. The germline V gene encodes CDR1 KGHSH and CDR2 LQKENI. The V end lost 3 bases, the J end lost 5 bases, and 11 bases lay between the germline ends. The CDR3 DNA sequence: TGTGCCAGCTCACCGCCAGGGTTGCACGAGCAGTACTTC. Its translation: CASSPPGLHEQYF.

The chain's CDR3 is CASSPSSGGTGELFF. In nucleotides, the CDR3 is TGTGCCAGCTCACCATCTAGCGGGGGAACCGGGGAGCTGTTTTTT. V is TRBV18 and J is TRBJ2-2; TRBD2 agrees at 10 bases. The CDR3 contains 15 residues. Germline CDR1 reads KGHSH; CDR2 reads LQKENI. V shed 2 bases and J 5 bases; nucleotides not matched to a gene: 2.

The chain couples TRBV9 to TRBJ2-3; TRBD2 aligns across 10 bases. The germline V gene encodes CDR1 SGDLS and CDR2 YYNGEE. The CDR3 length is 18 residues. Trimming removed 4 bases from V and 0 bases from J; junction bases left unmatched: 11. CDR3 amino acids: CASSLPSGGPSSTDTQYF. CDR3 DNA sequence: TGTGCCAGCAGCTTACCTAGCGGGGGACCTTCTAGCACAGATACGCAGTATTTT. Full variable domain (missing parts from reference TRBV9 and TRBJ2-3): DSGVTQTPKHLITATGQRVTLRCSPRSGDLSVYWYQQSLDQGLQFLIQYYNGEERAKGNILERFSAQQFPDLHSELNLSSLELGDSALYFCASSLPSGGPSSTDTQYFGPGTRLTVL.

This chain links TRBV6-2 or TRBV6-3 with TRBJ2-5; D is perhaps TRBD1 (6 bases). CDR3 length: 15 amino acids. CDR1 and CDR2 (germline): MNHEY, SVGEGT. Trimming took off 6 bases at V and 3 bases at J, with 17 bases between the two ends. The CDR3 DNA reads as TGTGCCAGCAGCGGGCCTGCGGACAGCGAAGAGACCCAGTACTTC. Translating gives CASSGPADSEETQYF.

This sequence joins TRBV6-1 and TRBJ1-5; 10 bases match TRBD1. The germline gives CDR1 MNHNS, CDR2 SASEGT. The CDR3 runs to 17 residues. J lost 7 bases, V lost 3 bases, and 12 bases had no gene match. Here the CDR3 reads CASSDEFDRGRWQPQHF. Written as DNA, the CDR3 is TGTGCCAGCAGTGACGAATTCGACAGGGGGCGTTGGCAGCCCCAGCATTTT.

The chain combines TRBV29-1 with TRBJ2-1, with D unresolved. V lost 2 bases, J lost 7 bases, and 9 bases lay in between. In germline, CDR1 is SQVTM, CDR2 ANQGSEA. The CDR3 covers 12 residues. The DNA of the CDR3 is TGCAGCGTTGAAATCCCCCGTAATGAGCAGTTCTTC. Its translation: CSVEIPRNEQFF.

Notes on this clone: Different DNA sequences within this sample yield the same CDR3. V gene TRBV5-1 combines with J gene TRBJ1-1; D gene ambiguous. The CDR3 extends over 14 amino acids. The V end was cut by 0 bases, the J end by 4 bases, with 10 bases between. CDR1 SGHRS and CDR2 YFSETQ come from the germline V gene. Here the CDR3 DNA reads TGCGCCAGCAGCTTGGGGAGAGGAAGCACTGAAGCTTTCTTT. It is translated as CASSLGRGSTEAFF.

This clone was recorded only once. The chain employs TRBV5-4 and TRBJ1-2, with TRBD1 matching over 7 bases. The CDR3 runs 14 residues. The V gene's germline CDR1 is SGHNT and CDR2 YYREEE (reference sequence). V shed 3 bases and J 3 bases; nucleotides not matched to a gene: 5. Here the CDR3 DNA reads TGTGCCAGCAGCTCACAGGGGACCCACTATGGCTACACCTTC. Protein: CASSSQGTHYGYTF. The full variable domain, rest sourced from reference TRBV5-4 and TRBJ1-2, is ETGVTQSPTHLIKTRGQQVTLRCSSQSGHNTVSWYQQALGQGPQFIFQYYREEENGRGNFPPRFSGLQFPNYSSELNVNALELDDSALYLCASSSQGTHYGYTFGSGTRLTVV.

The CDR3 DNA reads TGTGCCAGCAGCAGGGGGCCCCCTAATTCACCCCTCCACTTT. Translation: CASSRGPPNSPLHF. The gene calls are TRBV6-5 and TRBJ1-6, with 8 nucleotides matching TRBD1. The CDR3 is 14 residues long. Germline loops: CDR1 MNHEY, CDR2 SVGAGI. J lost 6 bases, V lost 6 bases, and 4 bases had no gene match.

CDR3 amino acids: CASSYLRGEQYF. The CDR3 DNA reads as TGTGCCAGCAGTTATCTGCGGGGCGAGCAGTACTTC. This sequence joins TRBV6-5 and TRBJ2-7; maybe TRBD2 (6 bases). Per germline, CDR1 MNHEY and CDR2 SVGAGI. Trimming removed 3 bases from V and 6 bases from J, with 9 bases in between. This CDR3 spans 12 amino acids.

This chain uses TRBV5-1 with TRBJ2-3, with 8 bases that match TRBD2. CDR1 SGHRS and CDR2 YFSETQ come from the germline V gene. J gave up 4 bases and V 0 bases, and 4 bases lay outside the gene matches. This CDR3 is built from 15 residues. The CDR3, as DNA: TGCGCCAGCAGCTTGGTCGGGGGGGAGTCAGATACGCAGTATTTT. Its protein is CASSLVGGESDTQYF.

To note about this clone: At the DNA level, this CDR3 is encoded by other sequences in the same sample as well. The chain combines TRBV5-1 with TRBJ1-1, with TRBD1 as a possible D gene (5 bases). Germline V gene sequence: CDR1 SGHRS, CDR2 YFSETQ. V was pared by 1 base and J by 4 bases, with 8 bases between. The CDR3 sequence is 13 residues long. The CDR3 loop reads CASSLSGGTEAFF. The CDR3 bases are TGCGCCAGCAGCTTGTCGGGGGGCACTGAAGCTTTCTTT.